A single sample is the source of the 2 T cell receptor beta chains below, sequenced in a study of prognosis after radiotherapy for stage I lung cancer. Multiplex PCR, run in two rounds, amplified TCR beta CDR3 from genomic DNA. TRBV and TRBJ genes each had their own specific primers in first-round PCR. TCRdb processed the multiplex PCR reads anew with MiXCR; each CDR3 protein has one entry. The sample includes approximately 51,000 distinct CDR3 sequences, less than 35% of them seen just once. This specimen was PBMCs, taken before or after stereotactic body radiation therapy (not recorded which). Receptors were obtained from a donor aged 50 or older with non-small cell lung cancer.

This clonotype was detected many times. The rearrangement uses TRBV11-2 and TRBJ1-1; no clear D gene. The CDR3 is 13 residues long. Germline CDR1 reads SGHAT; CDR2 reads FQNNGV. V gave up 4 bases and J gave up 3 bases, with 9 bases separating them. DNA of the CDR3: TGTGCCAGCAGCTCAGACCGGTACACTGAAGCTTTCTTT. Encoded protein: CASSSDRYTEAFF.

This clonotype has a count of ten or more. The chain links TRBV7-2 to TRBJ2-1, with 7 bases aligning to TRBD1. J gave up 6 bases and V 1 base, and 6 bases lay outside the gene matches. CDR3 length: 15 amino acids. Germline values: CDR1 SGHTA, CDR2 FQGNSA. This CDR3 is CASSLVGPGGNEQFF. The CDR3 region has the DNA TGTGCCAGCAGCTTAGTGGGCCCAGGGGGCAATGAGCAGTTCTTC.